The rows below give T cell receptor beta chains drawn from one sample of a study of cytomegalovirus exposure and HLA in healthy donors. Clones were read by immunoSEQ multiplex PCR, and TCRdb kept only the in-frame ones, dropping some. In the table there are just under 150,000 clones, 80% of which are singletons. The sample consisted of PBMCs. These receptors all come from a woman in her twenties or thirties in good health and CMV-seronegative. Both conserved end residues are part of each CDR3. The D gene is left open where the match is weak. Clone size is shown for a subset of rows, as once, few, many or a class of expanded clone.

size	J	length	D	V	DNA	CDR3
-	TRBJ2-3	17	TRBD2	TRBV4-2	TGTGCCAGCAGCCAAGTGGGGACTAGCGGGAGCACAGATACGCAGTATTTT	CASSQVGTSGSTDTQYF
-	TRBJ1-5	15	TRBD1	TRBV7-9	TGTGCCAGCAGCCCCGGACAGGGTGGTAATCAGCCCCAGCATTTT	CASSPGQGGNQPQHF
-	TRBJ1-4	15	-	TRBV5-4	TGTGCCAGCAGCTTGGGGCTGGCAACTAATGAAAAACTGTTTTTT	CASSLGLATNEKLFF
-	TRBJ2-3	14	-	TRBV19	TGTGCCAGTAGTATAGAACGGTACTCAGATACGCAGTATTTT	CASSIERYSDTQYF
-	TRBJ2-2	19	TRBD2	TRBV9	TGTGCCAGCAGCGTAGCTTGGGGTAGCGGGGCGAGGGACACCGGGGAGCTGTTTTTT	CASSVAWGSGARDTGELFF
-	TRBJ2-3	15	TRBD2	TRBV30	TGTGCCTGTTCGGGACTAGCGGGAGTTGGAGATACGCAGTATTTT	CACSGLAGVGDTQYF
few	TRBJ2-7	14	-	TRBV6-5	TGTGCCAGCAGTTACTCATGGGCCGCCTACGAGCAGTACTTC	CASSYSWAAYEQYF
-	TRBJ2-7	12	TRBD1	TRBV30	TGTGCCTGGAGTAGACAGGGGTACGAGCAGTACTTC	CAWSRQGYEQYF
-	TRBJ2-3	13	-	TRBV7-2	TGTGCCAGCAGCTTTGATGCGGGTGGCACGCAGTATTTT	CASSFDAGGTQYF
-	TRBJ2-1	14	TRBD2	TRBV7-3	TGTGCCAGCAGCTCTAGACTAGCGGGGGCCACCCAGTTCTTC	CASSSRLAGATQFF
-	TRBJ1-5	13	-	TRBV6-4	TGTGCCAGCAGTCCTGGGGCAAATCAGCCCCAGCATTTT	CASSPGANQPQHF
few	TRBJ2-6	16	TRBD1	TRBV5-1	TGCGCCAGCAGCTTGACAGGGGGGTCTGGGGCCAACGTCCTGACTTTC	CASSLTGGSGANVLTF
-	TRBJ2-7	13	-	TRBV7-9	TGTGCCAGCAGCTTATCCCCACAGGACGAGCAGTACTTC	CASSLSPQDEQYF
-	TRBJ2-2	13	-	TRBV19	TGTGCCAGTAGTATGTCGGGAACCGGGGAGCTGTTTTTT	CASSMSGTGELFF
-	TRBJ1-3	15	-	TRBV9	TGTGCCAGCAGCGTACGGGTAGGAACTGGAAACACCATATATTTT	CASSVRVGTGNTIYF
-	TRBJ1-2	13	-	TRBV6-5	TGTGCCAGCAGTTACTCCAGGGAACGAGGCTACACCTTC	CASSYSRERGYTF
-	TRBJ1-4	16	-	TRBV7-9	TGTGCCAGCAGCTTAGGGAGACAGGCGCCTAATGAAAAACTGTTTTTT	CASSLGRQAPNEKLFF
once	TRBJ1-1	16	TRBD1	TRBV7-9	TGTGCCAGCAGCTTAGGAGCAGGGGGCTTGAACACTGAAGCTTTCTTT	CASSLGAGGLNTEAFF
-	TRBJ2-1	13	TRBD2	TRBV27	TGTGCCAGCAGTTTCGCGGGAGGCAATGAGCAGTTCTTC	CASSFAGGNEQFF
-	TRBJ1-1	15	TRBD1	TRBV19	TGTGCCAGTAGTATAACGCCAGGGGGGAACACTGAAGCTTTCTTT	CASSITPGGNTEAFF
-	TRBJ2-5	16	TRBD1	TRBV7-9	TGTGCCAGCAGCTTTATGGTGACAGGGGGAGGGGAGACCCAGTACTTC	CASSFMVTGGGETQYF
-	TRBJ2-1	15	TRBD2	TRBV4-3	TGCGCCAGCAGTCAGGCGGGGGGTTTGTACAATGAGCAGTTCTTC	CASSQAGGLYNEQFF
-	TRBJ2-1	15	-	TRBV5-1	TGCGCCAGCAGCTTGGGTCCCAGGGGTGGTAATGAGCAGTTCTTC	CASSLGPRGGNEQFF
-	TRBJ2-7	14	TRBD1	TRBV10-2	TGCGCCAGCAGGGCAGGGGGCCTCACCTACGAGCAGTACTTC	CASRAGGLTYEQYF
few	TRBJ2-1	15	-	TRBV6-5	TGTGCCAGCAGTTATGGTGGGGCTCGATACAATGAGCAGTTCTTC	CASSYGGARYNEQFF
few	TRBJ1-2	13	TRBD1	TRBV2	TGTGCCAGCAGTACTGGGACAGGCTATGGCTACACCTTC	CASSTGTGYGYTF
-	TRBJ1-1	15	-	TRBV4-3	TGCGCCAGCAGCCAAGTGCAGGGGTCGAACACTGAAGCTTTCTTT	CASSQVQGSNTEAFF
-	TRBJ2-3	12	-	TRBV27	TGTGCCAGCAGTCCCACGGGAAATACGCAGTATTTT	CASSPTGNTQYF
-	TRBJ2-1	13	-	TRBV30	TGTGCCTGGAGCCAGGTCGGAACCTCTGAGCAGTTCTTC	CAWSQVGTSEQFF
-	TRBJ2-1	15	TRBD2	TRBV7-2	TGTGCCAGCGAACGACTAGCGGGCTCCTACAATGAGCAGTTCTTC	CASERLAGSYNEQFF
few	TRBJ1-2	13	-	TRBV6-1	TGTGCCAGCAGTGGCAGGGGAAGCTATGGCTACACCTTC	CASSGRGSYGYTF
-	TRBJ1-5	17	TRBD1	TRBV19	TGTGCCAGTGAGACAGGGGATACCTCCTATAGCAATCAGCCCCAGCATTTT	CASETGDTSYSNQPQHF
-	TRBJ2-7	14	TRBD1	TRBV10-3	TGTGCCATCAGTGGACAGGGGCGTAACTACGAGCAGTACTTC	CAISGQGRNYEQYF
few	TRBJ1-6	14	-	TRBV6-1	TGTGCCAGCAGGGCAGGTCCAGGCAATTCACCCCTCCACTTT	CASRAGPGNSPLHF
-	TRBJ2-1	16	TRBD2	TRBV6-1	TGTGCCAGCAGTGAATACGGGGGAGGGGCCTACAATGAGCAGTTCTTC	CASSEYGGGAYNEQFF
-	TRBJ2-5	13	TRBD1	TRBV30	TGTGCCTGGAGTTCGGACAGGGTCGGGACCCAGTACTTC	CAWSSDRVGTQYF
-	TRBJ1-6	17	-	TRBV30	TGTGCCTGGAGTGACACCGGGCCCTCCGGGGATAATTCACCCCTCCACTTT	CAWSDTGPSGDNSPLHF
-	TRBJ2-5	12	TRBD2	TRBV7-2	TGTGCCAGCAGCTTAGGACTAGCGGCCCAGTACTTC	CASSLGLAAQYF
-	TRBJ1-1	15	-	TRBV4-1	TGCGCCAGCAGCCAAGAGTGGAGTTGGAACACTGAAGCTTTCTTT	CASSQEWSWNTEAFF
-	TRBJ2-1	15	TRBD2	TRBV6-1	TGTGCCAGCAGCTCGCTAGCGGGGATCGGCAATGAGCAGTTCTTC	CASSSLAGIGNEQFF
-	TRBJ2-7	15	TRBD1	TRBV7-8	TGTGCCAGCAGCTCGCAGGGACAGGGGGTACCCGAGCAGTACTTC	CASSSQGQGVPEQYF
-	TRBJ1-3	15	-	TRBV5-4	TGTGCCAGCAGCTTGGACAGTGATACTGGAAACACCATATATTTT	CASSLDSDTGNTIYF
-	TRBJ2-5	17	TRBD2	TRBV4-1	TGCGCCAGCAGCCAAGGACTAGCGGGTCCTAAGGGGGAGACCCAGTACTTC	CASSQGLAGPKGETQYF
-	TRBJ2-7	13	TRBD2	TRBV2	TGTGCCAGCCTGGGGGGGATTTCCTACGAGCAGTACTTC	CASLGGISYEQYF
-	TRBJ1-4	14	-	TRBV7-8	TGTGCCAGCAGCTTAGGGGGGGTGCGAGAAAAACTGTTTTTT	CASSLGGVREKLFF
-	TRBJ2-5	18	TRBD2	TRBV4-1	TGCGCCAGCAGCCAAGATTTGGTAGCGGGGGGCCGGGGAGAGACCCAGTACTTC	CASSQDLVAGGRGETQYF
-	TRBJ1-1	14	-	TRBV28	TGTGCCAGCAGTTCGGGGGGCCTGAACACTGAAGCTTTCTTT	CASSSGGLNTEAFF
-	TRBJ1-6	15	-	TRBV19	TGTGCCAGTAAGGTCCAGGGCCTGGGTAATTCACCCCTCCACTTT	CASKVQGLGNSPLHF
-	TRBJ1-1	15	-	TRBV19	TGTGCCAGTAGTCTTCGGATTGCAGGGAACACTGAAGCTTTCTTT	CASSLRIAGNTEAFF
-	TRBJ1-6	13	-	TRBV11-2	TGTGCCAGCAGCTTAGACCGGGATGGGCCCCTCCACTTT	CASSLDRDGPLHF